These T cell receptor beta chains were read from a single sample in a study of blood T cell repertoires in COVID-19. Clones were sequenced by immunoSEQ multiplex PCR, and TCRdb holds only the in-frame ones, with some missing. The data show 200,000 to 300,000 clones, approximately 87% seen once. Specimen: peripheral blood. All receptors come from a woman between 50 and 59 years old with acute or convalescent COVID-19. The CDR3 runs from the conserved cysteine through the conserved F or W. A D gene is named only where the DNA matches it firmly. Clone size is given for some rows only: seen once, a few or many times, or a class if the clone is expanded.

V gene	J gene	D gene	clone size	CDR3 protein	CDR3 DNA
TRBV7-9	TRBJ1-4	TRBD1	NA	CASSFGQGVMNEKLFF	TGTGCCAGCAGCTTCGGACAGGGGGTAATGAATGAAAAACTGTTTTTT
TRBV12-3/TRBV12-4	TRBJ2-3	TRBD1	NA	CASSTDRGDTQYF	TGTGCCAGCAGCACTGACAGGGGAGATACGCAGTATTTT
TRBV28	TRBJ2-3	NA	NA	CASSSPGASTDTQYF	TGTGCCAGCAGTTCCCCAGGGGCTAGCACAGATACGCAGTATTTT
TRBV6-4	TRBJ1-1	NA	NA	CASSEESYQRVFF	TGTGCCAGCAGTGAGGAGAGTTATCAAAGAGTTTTCTTT
TRBV30	TRBJ2-3	TRBD2	NA	CAWRLAGTPDTQYF	TGTGCCTGGAGGTTAGCGGGGACACCAGATACGCAGTATTTT
TRBV18	TRBJ1-5	NA	NA	CASSPAGDSNQPQHF	TGTGCCAGCTCACCAGCAGGGGATAGCAATCAGCCCCAGCATTTT
TRBV6-4	TRBJ1-2	NA	NA	CASSEEAGLNYGYTF	TGTGCCAGCAGTGAGGAGGCGGGTTTGAACTATGGCTACACCTTC
TRBV19	TRBJ1-6	TRBD1	NA	CASQDRGRSPLHF	TGTGCCAGCCAAGACAGGGGTAGGTCACCCCTCCACTTT
TRBV18	TRBJ1-2	TRBD1	NA	CASSSGQGPAGYGYTF	TGTGCCAGCTCATCGGGACAGGGCCCGGCAGGATATGGCTACACCTTC
TRBV2	TRBJ1-2	TRBD1	NA	CASTTDRDANYGYTF	TGTGCCAGCACCACGGACAGGGACGCTAACTATGGCTACACCTTC
TRBV9	TRBJ1-2	NA	NA	CASSPVGYGYTF	TGTGCCAGCAGCCCCGTCGGGTATGGCTACACCTTC
TRBV6-6	TRBJ2-3	NA	NA	CASSYSRPATDTQYF	TGTGCCAGCAGTTACTCGAGGCCCGCCACAGATACGCAGTATTTT
TRBV3-1/TRBV3-2	TRBJ2-3	TRBD2	NA	CASSHPALAGDTQYF	TGTGCCAGCAGCCACCCGGCGTTAGCGGGAGATACGCAGTATTTT
TRBV6-2/TRBV6-3	TRBJ2-1	TRBD2	NA	CASSYHIASGRVYNEQFF	TGTGCCAGCAGTTACCATATTGCTAGCGGGAGGGTCTACAATGAGCAGTTCTTC
TRBV5-1	TRBJ2-7	TRBD1	NA	CASSLDRGSEQYF	TGCGCCAGCAGTTTGGACAGGGGGAGCGAGCAGTACTTC
TRBV5-8	TRBJ1-1	NA	NA	CASSLDRSTAFF	TGTGCCAGCAGCTTGGACAGGAGCACAGCTTTCTTT
TRBV29-1	TRBJ1-2	NA	few	CSVEDWQNYGYTF	TGCAGCGTTGAAGATTGGCAGAACTATGGCTACACCTTC
TRBV30	TRBJ2-7	TRBD2	NA	CAWRGTSGKFASEQYF	TGTGCCTGGAGAGGGACTAGCGGGAAGTTTGCCTCCGAGCAGTACTTC
TRBV7-2	TRBJ2-7	NA	NA	CASSLEGWDTSYEQYF	TGTGCCAGCAGCTTAGAGGGTTGGGACACCTCCTACGAGCAGTACTTC
TRBV5-4	TRBJ1-3	NA	NA	CASSVDTLSGNTIYF	TGTGCCAGCAGCGTTGACACTCTCTCTGGAAACACCATATATTTT
TRBV24-1	TRBJ1-2	NA	NA	CATSDQGRRGYTF	TGTGCCACCAGTGATCAGGGTCGGCGGGGCTACACCTTC
TRBV11-3	TRBJ2-7	TRBD2	NA	CASSPGTRPYEQYF	TGTGCCAGCAGCCCCGGGACTAGGCCCTACGAGCAGTACTTC
TRBV5-1	TRBJ1-1	TRBD1	NA	CASSLETGGRTEAFF	TGCGCCAGCAGCTTGGAGACAGGGGGAAGAACTGAAGCTTTCTTT
TRBV27	TRBJ1-1	NA	NA	CASSLVGAAAEAFF	TGTGCCAGCAGTTTAGTAGGGGCGGCCGCTGAAGCTTTCTTT
TRBV7-9	TRBJ1-5	TRBD1	NA	CASSLTGDQPQHF	TGTGCCAGCAGCTTGACAGGGGATCAGCCCCAGCATTTT
TRBV28	TRBJ1-1	TRBD1	few	CASSRTGSTEAFF	TGTGCCAGCAGCCGGACAGGGTCCACTGAAGCTTTCTTT
TRBV4-3	TRBJ2-7	NA	NA	CASSPGAVYSYEQYF	TGCGCCAGCAGCCCCGGAGCGGTCTACTCCTACGAGCAGTACTTC